The 5 T cell receptor beta chains below were found in one sample sequenced in a study of graft-versus-host responses after intestinal transplantation. Measured with immunoSEQ multiplex PCR; TCRdb has only the in-frame clones, and not every one. The table has some 92,000 clones, 80% to 95% seen once. No cognate antigen is known for these TCRs. The sequencing here drew on unstimulated CD4+ T cells sorted from spleen or lymph node cells, taken before intestinal transplant. Receptors originate from a human donor who received an intestinal transplant.

The V call is TRBV6-5, the J call TRBJ1-1; D remains ambiguous. The CDR3 contains 14 residues. Looked up from germline, CDR1 is MNHEY and CDR2 is SVGAGI. The ends were cut back, 6 bases at V and 3 bases at J, with 14 bases in the middle. CDR3 protein: CASRSFRRDTEAFF. In DNA form, the CDR3 reads TGTGCCAGCAGATCTTTTCGGAGGGACACTGAAGCTTTCTTT.

The rearrangement uses TRBV5-8 and TRBJ2-7; D call uncertain. This CDR3 comprises 12 residues. CDR1 is SGHTS, CDR2 YDEGEE, per germline. V gave up 4 bases and J gave up 7 bases, with 12 bases separating them. The CDR3 sequence is CASSPRTPEQYF. CDR3 coding DNA: TGTGCCAGCAGCCCCCGGACCCCGGAGCAGTACTTC.

CDR3 protein: CASSLTQAGTEAFF. CDR3 sequence (DNA): TGTGCCAGCAGCTTAACCCAGGCTGGCACTGAAGCTTTCTTT. This chain connects TRBV9 to TRBJ1-1, with D uncertain. From germline, CDR1 is SGDLS and CDR2 YYNGEE. The CDR3 consists of 14 residues. V was cut by 4 bases and J by 4 bases, with 14 bases left in between. The full variable domain, rest sourced from reference TRBV9 and TRBJ1-1, is DSGVTQTPKHLITATGQRVTLRCSPRSGDLSVYWYQQSLDQGLQFLIQYYNGEERAKGNILERFSAQQFPDLHSELNLSSLELGDSALYFCASSLTQAGTEAFFGQGTRLTVV.

This clone appeared once. The chain has TRBV6-1 and TRBJ1-5, with unresolved D. The V and J ends lost 5 bases and 0 bases respectively, with 8 bases between them. The CDR3 is 14 amino acids. The germline CDR1 and CDR2 sequences are MNHNS and SASEGT. CDR3 loop: CASSQIYSNQPQHF. The CDR3 bases are TGTGCCAGCAGTCAGATTTATAGCAATCAGCCCCAGCATTTT.

This chain uses TRBV5-5 with TRBJ2-6; D call uncertain. Germline CDR1 and CDR2: SGHKS and YYEKEE (reference sequence). Trimming left V 3 bases short and J 0 bases short, with 19 bases between. The CDR3 contains 19 residues. CDR3 nucleotides: TGTGCCAGCAGCTCTCACCCACCCGGCCCGAGCTCTGGGGCCAACGTCCTGACTTTC. Translation gives CASSSHPPGPSSGANVLTF. Based on the CDR3 plus reference TRBV5-5 and TRBJ2-6, the full variable domain is DAGVTQSPTHLIKTRGQQVTLRCSPISGHKSVSWYQQVLGQGPQFIFQYYEKEERGRGNFPDRFSARQFPNYSSELNVNALLLGDSALYLCASSSHPPGPSSGANVLTFGAGSRLTVL.